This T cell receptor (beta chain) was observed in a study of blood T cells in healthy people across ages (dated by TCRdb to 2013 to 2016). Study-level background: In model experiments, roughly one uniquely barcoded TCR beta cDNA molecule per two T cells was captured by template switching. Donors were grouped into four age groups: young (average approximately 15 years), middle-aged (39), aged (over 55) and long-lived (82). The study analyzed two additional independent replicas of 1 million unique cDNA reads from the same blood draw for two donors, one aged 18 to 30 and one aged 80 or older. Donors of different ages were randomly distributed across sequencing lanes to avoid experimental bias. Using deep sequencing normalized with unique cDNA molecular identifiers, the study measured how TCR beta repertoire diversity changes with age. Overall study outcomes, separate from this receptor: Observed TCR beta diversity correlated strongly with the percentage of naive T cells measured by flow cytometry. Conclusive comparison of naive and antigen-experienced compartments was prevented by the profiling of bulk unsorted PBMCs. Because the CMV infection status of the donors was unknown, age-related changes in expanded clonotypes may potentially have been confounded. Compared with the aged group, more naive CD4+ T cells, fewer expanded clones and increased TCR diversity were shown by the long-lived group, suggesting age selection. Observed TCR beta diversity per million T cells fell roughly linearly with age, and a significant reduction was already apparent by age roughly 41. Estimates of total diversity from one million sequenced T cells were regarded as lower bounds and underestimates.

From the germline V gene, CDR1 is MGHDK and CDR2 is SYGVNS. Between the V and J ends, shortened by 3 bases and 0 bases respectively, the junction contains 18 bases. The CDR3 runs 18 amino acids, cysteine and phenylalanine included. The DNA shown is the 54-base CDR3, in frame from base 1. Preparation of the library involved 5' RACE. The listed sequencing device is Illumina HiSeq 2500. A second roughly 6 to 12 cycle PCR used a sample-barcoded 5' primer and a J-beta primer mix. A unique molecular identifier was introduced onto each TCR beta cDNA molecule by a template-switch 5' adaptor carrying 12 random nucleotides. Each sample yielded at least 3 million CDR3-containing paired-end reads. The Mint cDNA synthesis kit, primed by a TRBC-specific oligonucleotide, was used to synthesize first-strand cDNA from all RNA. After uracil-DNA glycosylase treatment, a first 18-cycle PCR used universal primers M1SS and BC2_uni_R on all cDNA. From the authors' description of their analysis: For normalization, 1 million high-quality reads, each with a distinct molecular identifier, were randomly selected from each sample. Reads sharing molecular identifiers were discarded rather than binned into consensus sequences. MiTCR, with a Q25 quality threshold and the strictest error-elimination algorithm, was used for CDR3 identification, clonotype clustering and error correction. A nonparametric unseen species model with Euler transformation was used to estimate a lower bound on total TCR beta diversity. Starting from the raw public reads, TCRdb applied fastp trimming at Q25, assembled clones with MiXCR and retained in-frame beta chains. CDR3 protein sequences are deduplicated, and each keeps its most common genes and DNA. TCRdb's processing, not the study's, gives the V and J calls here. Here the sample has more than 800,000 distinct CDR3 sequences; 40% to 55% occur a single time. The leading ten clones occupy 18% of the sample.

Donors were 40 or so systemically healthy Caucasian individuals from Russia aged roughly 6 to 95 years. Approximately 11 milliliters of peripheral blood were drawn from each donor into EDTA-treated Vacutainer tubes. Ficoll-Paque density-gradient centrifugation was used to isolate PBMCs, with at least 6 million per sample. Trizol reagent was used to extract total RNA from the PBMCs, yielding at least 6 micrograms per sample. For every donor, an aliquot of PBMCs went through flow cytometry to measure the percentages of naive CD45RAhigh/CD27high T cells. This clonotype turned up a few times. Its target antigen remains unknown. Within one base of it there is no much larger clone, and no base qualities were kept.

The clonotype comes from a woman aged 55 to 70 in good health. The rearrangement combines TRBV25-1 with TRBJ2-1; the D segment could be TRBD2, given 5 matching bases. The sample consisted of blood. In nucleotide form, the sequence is TGTGCCAGCAGTGATCCCCTGAGAGCGGAACACTCCTACAATGAGCAGTTCTTC. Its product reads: CASSDPLRAEHSYNEQFF.